This TCR beta chain was identified during a study of blood T cell repertoires in COVID-19. Study as a whole: Both acute and convalescent COVID-19 samples were obtained from the United States, Italy and Spain. PBMCs, B-cell-depleted T cells, or T cells were the source of the cDNA or gDNA that made up the material.

Sequencing was performed with immunoSEQ multiplex PCR; in TCRdb, only in-frame clones are kept and a portion is missing. The sample yields 100,000 or so clones, 82% seen once. The sample consisted of peripheral blood. This sequence originates from an elderly man with acute or convalescent COVID-19.

The CDR3 sequence: CASSQPGQGEQYF. The CDR3 region has the DNA TGCGCCAGCAGCCAACCTGGACAAGGCGAGCAGTACTTC. The chain uses TRBV4-1 and TRBJ2-7; D may be TRBD1 (5 bases). There are 13 residues in the CDR3. With 2 bases removed from V and 6 bases from J, the gap between germline ends came to 11 bases. Per the germline V gene, CDR1 is MGHRA and CDR2 is YSYEKL.